The rows below give T cell receptor beta chains drawn from one sample of a study of T cells in Graves' hyperthyroidism and ophthalmopathy. TCRdb reprocessed the multiplex PCR reads via MiXCR and lists one record per CDR3 protein. The sample carries about 480,000 distinct CDR3 sequences, approximately 15% recorded once. Material: blood. These receptors came from a woman in her late teens or twenties with Graves' hyperthyroidism. The CDR3 runs from the conserved cysteine through the conserved F or W. The D gene is left open where the match is weak. The size of a clone is reported for some rows only, either as once, few or many, or as a class for expanded clones.

j_gene: TRBJ2-1; v_gene: TRBV9; d_gene: TRBD2; abundance: NA; CDR3nt: TGTGCCAGCAGCGCCAGACTAGCGGGAGGCTCTAATGAGCAGTTCTTC; CDR3aa: CASSARLAGGSNEQFF
j_gene: TRBJ1-1; v_gene: TRBV6-1; d_gene: NA; abundance: many; CDR3nt: TGTGCCAGCAGCCGGGACGAAAACACTGAAGCTTTCTTT; CDR3aa: CASSRDENTEAFF
j_gene: TRBJ2-7; v_gene: TRBV19; d_gene: NA; abundance: NA; CDR3nt: TGTGCCAGTAGTATTGGTCGGACAGCAACCTACGAGCAGTACTTC; CDR3aa: CASSIGRTATYEQYF
j_gene: TRBJ2-1; v_gene: TRBV12-3/TRBV12-4; d_gene: TRBD1; abundance: NA; CDR3nt: TGTGCCAGCAGGAGGACAGGACCCTACAATGAGCAGTTCTTC; CDR3aa: CASRRTGPYNEQFF
j_gene: TRBJ1-3; v_gene: TRBV20-1; d_gene: TRBD1; abundance: many; CDR3nt: TGCAGTGCGGCCACAGGGGCTGGAAACACCATATATTTT; CDR3aa: CSAATGAGNTIYF
j_gene: TRBJ1-1; v_gene: TRBV10-3; d_gene: NA; abundance: many; CDR3nt: TGTGCCATCAGGGACGGATACATGAACACTGAAGCTTTCTTT; CDR3aa: CAIRDGYMNTEAFF
j_gene: TRBJ2-5; v_gene: TRBV27; d_gene: TRBD2; abundance: many; CDR3nt: TGTGCCAGCCCCCAGGGACTAGCGGGAGGCAGGAGAGAGACCCAGTACTTC; CDR3aa: CASPQGLAGGRRETQYF
j_gene: TRBJ2-1; v_gene: TRBV29-1; d_gene: NA; abundance: many; CDR3nt: TGCAGCGTTGTTCCGGGGTACTCCTTTAACAATGAGCAGTTCTTC; CDR3aa: CSVVPGYSFNNEQFF
j_gene: TRBJ1-1; v_gene: TRBV19; d_gene: NA; abundance: few; CDR3nt: TGTGCCAGTACGGCAGGGGTATTGAACACTGAAGCTTTCTTT; CDR3aa: CASTAGVLNTEAFF
j_gene: TRBJ1-2; v_gene: TRBV6-1; d_gene: NA; abundance: few; CDR3nt: TGTGCCAGCAGTGAGGGCGTTTCCTATGGCTACACCTTC; CDR3aa: CASSEGVSYGYTF
j_gene: TRBJ2-7; v_gene: TRBV12-3/TRBV12-4; d_gene: NA; abundance: many; CDR3nt: TGTGCCAGCAGTCCGAGCGGGTACGTCTACGAGCAGTACTTC; CDR3aa: CASSPSGYVYEQYF
j_gene: TRBJ1-2; v_gene: TRBV9; d_gene: NA; abundance: many; CDR3nt: TGTGCCAGCAGCCTTCCGGGACAAGTCTATGGCTACACCTTC; CDR3aa: CASSLPGQVYGYTF
j_gene: TRBJ2-3; v_gene: TRBV12-3/TRBV12-4; d_gene: TRBD1; abundance: many; CDR3nt: TGTGCCAGCCCAACCCTTGACAGGGAGCCAGATACGCAGTATTTT; CDR3aa: CASPTLDREPDTQYF
j_gene: TRBJ1-1; v_gene: TRBV18; d_gene: NA; abundance: many; CDR3nt: TGTGCCAGCTCACCTCCCTCGAACACCTATGAAGCTTTCTTT; CDR3aa: CASSPPSNTYEAFF
j_gene: TRBJ2-5; v_gene: TRBV19; d_gene: NA; abundance: NA; CDR3nt: TGTGCCAGTAGTATAGTAAGGGCGAGGCAAGAGACCCAGTACTTC; CDR3aa: CASSIVRARQETQYF
j_gene: TRBJ2-3; v_gene: TRBV11-2; d_gene: TRBD2; abundance: many; CDR3nt: TGTGCCAGCAGCCCTAGCGGGAGGGCCACGGATACGCAGTATTTT; CDR3aa: CASSPSGRATDTQYF
j_gene: TRBJ2-1; v_gene: TRBV20-1; d_gene: TRBD2; abundance: few; CDR3nt: TGCAGTGCTAGAGATCTCAGGCTAGCGGGAATCAATGAGCAGTTCTTC; CDR3aa: CSARDLRLAGINEQFF
j_gene: TRBJ2-3; v_gene: TRBV11-2; d_gene: NA; abundance: NA; CDR3nt: TGTGCCAGCAGCTTGGACGATTCAGATACGCAGTATTTT; CDR3aa: CASSLDDSDTQYF
j_gene: TRBJ2-7; v_gene: TRBV19; d_gene: NA; abundance: NA; CDR3nt: TGTGCCAGTAGTATTGGCCGGTTCTCCTACGAGCAGTACTTC; CDR3aa: CASSIGRFSYEQYF
j_gene: TRBJ1-3; v_gene: TRBV6-1; d_gene: NA; abundance: many; CDR3nt: TGTGCCAGCAGCGGGCCTCACTCTGGAAACACCATATATTTT; CDR3aa: CASSGPHSGNTIYF
j_gene: TRBJ2-4; v_gene: TRBV9; d_gene: NA; abundance: NA; CDR3nt: TGTGCCAGCAGCCCACCGTTAGAAAACATTCAGTACTTC; CDR3aa: CASSPPLENIQYF
j_gene: TRBJ1-1; v_gene: TRBV7-9; d_gene: NA; abundance: NA; CDR3nt: TGTGCCAGCGGCGGTCAGGGGAACACTGAAGCTTTCTTT; CDR3aa: CASGGQGNTEAFF
j_gene: TRBJ2-1; v_gene: TRBV18; d_gene: NA; abundance: many; CDR3nt: TGTGCCAGCTCCCCCTACATGAGCAATGAGCAGTTCTTC; CDR3aa: CASSPYMSNEQFF
j_gene: TRBJ2-1; v_gene: TRBV11-2; d_gene: NA; abundance: many; CDR3nt: TGTGCCAGCAGCTTAGAACTAGCCCCCTACAATGAGCAGTTCTTC; CDR3aa: CASSLELAPYNEQFF
j_gene: TRBJ2-7; v_gene: TRBV13; d_gene: NA; abundance: many; CDR3nt: TGTGCCAGCAGCCACCCGAGGGGTTACGAGCAGTACTTC; CDR3aa: CASSHPRGYEQYF